This T cell receptor beta chain is drawn from a study of blood T cell repertoires in COVID-19 (dated by TCRdb to 2019 to 2021). Study-wide context: Collaborator samples came from the United States, Italy and Spain and covered acute and convalescent phases of COVID-19. The material from the prospective study consisted of cDNA or gDNA derived from T cells, B-cell-depleted T cells, or PBMCs. The dataset comprised deeply sampled blood TCRbeta repertoires from subjects exposed to, actively infected with, or recovered from COVID-19. The repertoires were made available in a free public database intended to serve as a resource for research on the immune response to SARS-CoV-2. Samples came from the ongoing ImmuneRACE study (first 160 participants) plus 1,254 subjects from 6 global collaborators. The sample metadata nearly always contained a de-identified subject ID, COVID-19 status, age in years and sex. Where available, HLA class I and class II types were taken from metadata supplied by the sample provider and were not determined by assay-based typing. What the study reported, not specific to this receptor: The amount of clinical and demographic metadata varied by source and participant and was provided uncurated.

With regard to this clone: The specificity of this receptor is unknown. No qualities accompany the bases; no much larger clone lies one base away.

TCRbeta CDR3 regions were amplified from genomic DNA using the immunoSEQ Assay, a bias-controlled multiplex PCR. Per the authors' processing: Within the assay, amplification of reference gene primers was used to estimate how many nucleated cells each sample contained. Sequence reads were collapsed and filtered to measure the absolute abundance of every unique TCRbeta CDR3 rearrangement. For each sample, productive Simpson clonality was calculated as the square root of Simpson's diversity index over productive rearrangements. Entries here come from immuneACCESS through TCRdb and include only in-frame sequences with V and J called. Some clones fail to appear in such tables; in the studies checked, an unresolved V gene covers under half of the shortfall, and the cause of the remainder is unknown. Clone size and V and J calls were adopted from that table, with D and trimming inferred from the DNA. The sample table shows about 160,000 clones, and about 80% are seen once. Around 8.1% of the sample lies in the top ten.

Each collaborating institution followed its own protocols to collect whole blood in K2EDTA tubes. For TCRbeta analysis, collaborators shipped samples as frozen whole blood, isolated PBMCs, or DNA extracted from either of those sample types. From its cysteine to its phenylalanine, the CDR3 spans 14 amino acids. The retained sequence is limited to the CDR3, 42 bases, with the frame set at the first base. Trimming takes 4 bases off V and 8 bases off J; junction bases not matched to a gene: 11. CDR1 SGHKS and CDR2 YYEKEE are derived from the germline V gene (reference sequence). The sequence links TRBV5-5 to TRBJ1-2; 7 central nucleotides agree with TRBD1. The sample consisted of peripheral blood. The sequence derives from a man in his fifties or sixties with acute or convalescent COVID-19. The nucleotide sequence is TGTGCCAGCAGCGAAGAACCAGCAGGGGGAGGCTACACCTTC. Translated, this is CASSEEPAGGGYTF. Outside the CDR3, residues come from the reference TRBV5-5 and TRBJ1-2 proteins, so the full variable domain is: DAGVTQSPTHLIKTRGQQVTLRCSPISGHKSVSWYQQVLGQGPQFIFQYYEKEERGRGNFPDRFSARQFPNYSSELNVNALLLGDSALYLCASSEEPAGGGYTFGSGTRLTVV.